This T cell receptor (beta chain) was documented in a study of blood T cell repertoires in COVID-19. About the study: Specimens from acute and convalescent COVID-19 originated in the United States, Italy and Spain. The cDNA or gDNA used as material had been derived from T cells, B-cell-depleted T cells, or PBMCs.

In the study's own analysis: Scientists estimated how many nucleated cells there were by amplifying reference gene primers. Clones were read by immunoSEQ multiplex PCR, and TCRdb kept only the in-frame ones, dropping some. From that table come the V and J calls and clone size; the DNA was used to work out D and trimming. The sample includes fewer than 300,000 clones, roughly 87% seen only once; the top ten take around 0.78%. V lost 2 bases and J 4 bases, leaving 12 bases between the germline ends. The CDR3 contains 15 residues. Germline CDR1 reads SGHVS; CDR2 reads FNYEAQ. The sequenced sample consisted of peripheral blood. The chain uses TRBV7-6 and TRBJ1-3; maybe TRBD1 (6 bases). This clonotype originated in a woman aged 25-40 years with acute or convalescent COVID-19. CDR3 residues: CASSLSGALGNTIYF. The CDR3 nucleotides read TGTGCCAGCAGCTTATCAGGGGCACTAGGAAACACCATATATTTT.